This T cell receptor beta chain was profiled in a study of blood T cell repertoires in COVID-19. Sequencing was performed with immunoSEQ multiplex PCR; in TCRdb, only in-frame clones are kept and a portion is missing. The profile shows 150,000 to 250,000 clones, approximately 84% of them singletons. Recruits, aged about 18 to 95 years, lived in 24 US areas. Trimming stripped 7 bases from V and 7 bases from J, with 8 bases between. CDR1 is SGHTA, CDR2 FQGNSA, per germline. The CDR3 is made up of 12 amino acids. The rearrangement joins TRBV7-2 to TRBJ1-6; the D gene is possibly TRBD1 (5 bases). The sequenced material came from PBMCs or T cells enriched from blood (not recorded which). This clonotype was sampled from a middle-aged man who had recovered from COVID-19. The CDR3, as DNA: TGTGCCAGCAAGGGGATGAATTCACCCCTCCACTTT. It translates to CASKGMNSPLHF.